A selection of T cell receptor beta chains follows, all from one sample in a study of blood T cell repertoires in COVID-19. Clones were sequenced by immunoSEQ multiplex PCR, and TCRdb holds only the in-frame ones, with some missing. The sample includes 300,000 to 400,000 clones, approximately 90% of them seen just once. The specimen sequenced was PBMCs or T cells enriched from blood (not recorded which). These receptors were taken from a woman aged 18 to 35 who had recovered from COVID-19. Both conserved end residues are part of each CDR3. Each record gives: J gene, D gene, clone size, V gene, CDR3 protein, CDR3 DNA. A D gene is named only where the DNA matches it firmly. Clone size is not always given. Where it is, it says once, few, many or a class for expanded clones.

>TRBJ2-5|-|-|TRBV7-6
CASSPPNELGWETQYF
TGTGCCAGCAGCCCCCCAAACGAGCTAGGTTGGGAGACCCAGTACTTC
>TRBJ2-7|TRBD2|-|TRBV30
CAWSILAGDYEQYF
TGTGCCTGGAGTATTCTAGCGGGGGACTACGAGCAGTACTTC
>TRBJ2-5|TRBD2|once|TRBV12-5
CASGPGRVAGGFQETQYF
TGTGCTAGTGGTCCCGGCCGGGTCGCGGGGGGATTTCAAGAGACCCAGTACTTC
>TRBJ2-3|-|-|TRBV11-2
CASSQTGGPADTQYF
TGTGCCAGCAGCCAAACGGGGGGCCCCGCAGATACGCAGTATTTT
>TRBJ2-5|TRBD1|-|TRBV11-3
CASSRQGFQETQYF
TGTGCCAGCAGTAGACAGGGCTTTCAAGAGACCCAGTACTTC
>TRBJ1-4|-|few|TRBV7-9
CASSSGTSYSEKLFF
TGTGCCAGCAGCTCCGGGACTAGCTATTCCGAAAAACTGTTTTTT
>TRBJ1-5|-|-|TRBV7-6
CASSLQGSNQPQHF
TGTGCCAGCAGCTTGCAGGGAAGCAATCAGCCCCAGCATTTT
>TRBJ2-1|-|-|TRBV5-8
CASSLGENSYNEQFF
TGTGCCAGCAGCTTGGGAGAGAACTCCTACAATGAGCAGTTCTTC
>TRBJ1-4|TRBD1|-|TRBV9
CASSPRQGTNEKLFF
TGTGCCAGCAGCCCCCGACAGGGGACTAATGAAAAACTGTTTTTT
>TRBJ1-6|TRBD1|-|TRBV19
CASRGQGANSPLHF
TGTGCCAGTAGAGGACAGGGCGCCAATTCACCCCTCCACTTT
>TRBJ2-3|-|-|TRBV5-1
CASSLAAAFTDTQYF
TGCGCCAGCAGCTTGGCAGCGGCCTTCACAGATACGCAGTATTTT
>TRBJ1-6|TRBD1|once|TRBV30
CAWSATGYGDTPLHF
TGTGCCTGGAGTGCGACAGGGTATGGAGATACGCCCCTCCACTTT
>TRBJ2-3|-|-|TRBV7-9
CASSLDIPSTDTQYF
TGTGCCAGCAGCTTAGACATCCCTAGCACAGATACGCAGTATTTT
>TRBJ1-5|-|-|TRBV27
CASSLSSYSNQPQHF
TGTGCCAGCAGTTTATCAAGCTATAGCAATCAGCCCCAGCATTTT
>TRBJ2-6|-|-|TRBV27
CASSLTTASFSGANVLTF
TGTGCCAGCAGTTTAACAACCGCCAGTTTCTCTGGGGCCAACGTCCTGACTTTC
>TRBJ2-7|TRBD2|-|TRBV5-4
CASSFAPLAGGSYEQYF
TGTGCCAGCAGCTTTGCTCCACTAGCGGGGGGGTCCTACGAGCAGTACTTC
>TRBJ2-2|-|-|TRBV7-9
CASSPTGRSGGTGELFF
TGTGCCAGCAGCCCGACGGGCAGGAGCGGTGGCACCGGGGAGCTGTTTTTT
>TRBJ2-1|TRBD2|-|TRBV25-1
CASSPGTSAYNEQFF
TGTGCCAGCAGTCCCGGGACTAGCGCCTACAATGAGCAGTTCTTC
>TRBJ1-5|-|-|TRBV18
CASSPPGHPNQPQHF
TGTGCCAGCTCACCACCGGGGCACCCCAATCAGCCCCAGCATTTT
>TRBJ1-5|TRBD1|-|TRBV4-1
CASSQGQGPQPQHF
TGCGCCAGCAGCCAGGGACAGGGTCCTCAGCCCCAGCATTTT
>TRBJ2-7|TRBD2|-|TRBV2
CASSGTSGGWEQYF
TGTGCCAGCAGCGGGACTAGCGGGGGGTGGGAGCAGTACTTC
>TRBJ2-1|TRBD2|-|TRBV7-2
CASRGTSGGTSYNEQFF
TGTGCCAGCAGGGGGACTAGCGGGGGGACCTCCTACAATGAGCAGTTCTTC
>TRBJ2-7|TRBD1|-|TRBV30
CAWGTGGSYEQYF
TGTGCCTGGGGGACAGGGGGGTCCTACGAGCAGTACTTC
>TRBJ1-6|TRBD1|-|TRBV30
CAWTGQGDSPLHF
TGTGCCTGGACGGGCCAGGGGGATTCACCCCTCCACTTT
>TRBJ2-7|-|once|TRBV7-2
CASRRPGELLYEQYF
TGTGCCAGCAGACGCCCCGGGGAACTACTCTACGAGCAGTACTTC
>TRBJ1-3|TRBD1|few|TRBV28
CASSLRGYGNTIYF
TGTGCCAGCAGTCTCAGGGGGTACGGAAACACCATATATTTT
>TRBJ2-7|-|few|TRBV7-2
CASSPRTQYEQYF
TGTGCCAGCAGCCCAAGGACTCAGTACGAGCAGTACTTC
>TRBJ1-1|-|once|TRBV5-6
CASSQYRVDTEAFF
TGTGCCAGCAGCCAATACAGGGTCGACACTGAAGCTTTCTTT
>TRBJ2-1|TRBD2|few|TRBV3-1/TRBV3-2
CASSHLLAGSSYNEQFF
TGTGCCAGCAGCCATCTCCTAGCGGGGAGCTCCTACAATGAGCAGTTCTTC
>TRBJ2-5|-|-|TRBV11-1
CASSHLLAFQETQYF
TGTGCCAGCAGCCATCTCCTAGCATTCCAAGAGACCCAGTACTTC
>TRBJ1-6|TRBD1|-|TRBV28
CASSLLDRGSSPLHF
TGTGCCAGCAGTTTACTGGACAGGGGTAGTTCACCCCTCCACTTT
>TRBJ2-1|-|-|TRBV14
CASSQGKLTTVNEQFF
TGTGCCAGCAGCCAAGGTAAACTTACGACAGTCAATGAGCAGTTCTTC
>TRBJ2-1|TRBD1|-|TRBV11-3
CASSRTTGAVDNEQFF
TGTGCCAGCAGCCGGACGACAGGGGCGGTGGACAATGAGCAGTTCTTC
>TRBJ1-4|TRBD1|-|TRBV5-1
CASSSGQGRANEKLFF
TGCGCCAGCAGCTCCGGACAGGGGCGCGCTAATGAAAAACTGTTTTTT
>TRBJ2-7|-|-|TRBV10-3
CAISANLKDGLEQYF
TGTGCCATCAGTGCCAACCTCAAGGATGGGCTCGAGCAGTACTTC
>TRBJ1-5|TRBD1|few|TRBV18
CASSSTGGSNQPQHF
TGTGCCAGCTCATCGACAGGGGGCAGCAATCAGCCCCAGCATTTT
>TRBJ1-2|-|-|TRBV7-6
CASSPTELNYGYTF
TGTGCCAGCAGTCCCACGGAACTAAACTATGGCTACACCTTC
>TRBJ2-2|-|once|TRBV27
CASSLPRAGELFF
TGTGCCAGCAGTTTACCCCGCGCCGGGGAGCTGTTTTTT
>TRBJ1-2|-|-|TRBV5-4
CASSAGRPANYGYTF
TGTGCCAGCAGCGCGGGGAGGCCCGCTAACTATGGCTACACCTTC
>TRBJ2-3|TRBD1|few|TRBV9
CASSPPDRGRETQYF
TGTGCCAGCAGCCCTCCGGACAGGGGGCGAGAAACGCAGTATTTT
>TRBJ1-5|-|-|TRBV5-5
CASSLYRDGQPQHF
TGTGCCAGCAGCTTGTACAGGGACGGCCAGCCCCAGCATTTT
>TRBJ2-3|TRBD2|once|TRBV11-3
CASSPRRGAADTQYF
TGTGCCAGCAGCCCCCGGCGGGGGGCGGCAGATACGCAGTATTTT
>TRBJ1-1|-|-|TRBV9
CASMGVGGQAEAFF
TGTGCCAGCATGGGTGTCGGAGGGCAGGCTGAAGCTTTCTTT
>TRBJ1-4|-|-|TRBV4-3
CASSQKENRQATNEKLFF
TGCGCCAGCAGCCAGAAGGAAAACAGACAGGCAACTAATGAAAAACTGTTTTTT
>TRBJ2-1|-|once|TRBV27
CASSLSRGNEQFF
TGTGCCAGCAGTTTATCCCGGGGTAATGAGCAGTTCTTC
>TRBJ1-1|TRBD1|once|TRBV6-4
CASSDQGENTEAFF
TGTGCCAGCAGTGACCAGGGGGAGAACACTGAAGCTTTCTTT
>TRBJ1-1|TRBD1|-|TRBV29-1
CSVEVGTGEAFF
TGCAGCGTTGAAGTCGGGACAGGTGAAGCTTTCTTT
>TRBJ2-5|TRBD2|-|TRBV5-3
CARSSGLGQETQYF
TGTGCCAGAAGCTCGGGACTAGGCCAAGAGACCCAGTACTTC
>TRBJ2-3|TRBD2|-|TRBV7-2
CASSLHGAGGTDTQYF
TGTGCCAGCAGCTTACACGGAGCGGGGGGCACAGATACGCAGTATTTT
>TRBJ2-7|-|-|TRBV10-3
CAISTPDRQIYEQYF
TGTGCCATCAGTACCCCCGACAGACAAATCTACGAGCAGTACTTC
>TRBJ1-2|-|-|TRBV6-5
CASSYAGYLDGYTF
TGTGCCAGCAGTTACGCCGGGTATCTGGATGGCTACACCTTC
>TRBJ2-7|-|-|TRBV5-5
CASSSLDKTSSYEQYF
TGTGCCAGCAGCTCCCTCGACAAGACCAGCTCCTACGAGCAGTACTTC
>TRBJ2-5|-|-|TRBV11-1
CASSLDAGTQETQYF
TGTGCCAGCAGCTTAGACGCAGGGACTCAAGAGACCCAGTACTTC